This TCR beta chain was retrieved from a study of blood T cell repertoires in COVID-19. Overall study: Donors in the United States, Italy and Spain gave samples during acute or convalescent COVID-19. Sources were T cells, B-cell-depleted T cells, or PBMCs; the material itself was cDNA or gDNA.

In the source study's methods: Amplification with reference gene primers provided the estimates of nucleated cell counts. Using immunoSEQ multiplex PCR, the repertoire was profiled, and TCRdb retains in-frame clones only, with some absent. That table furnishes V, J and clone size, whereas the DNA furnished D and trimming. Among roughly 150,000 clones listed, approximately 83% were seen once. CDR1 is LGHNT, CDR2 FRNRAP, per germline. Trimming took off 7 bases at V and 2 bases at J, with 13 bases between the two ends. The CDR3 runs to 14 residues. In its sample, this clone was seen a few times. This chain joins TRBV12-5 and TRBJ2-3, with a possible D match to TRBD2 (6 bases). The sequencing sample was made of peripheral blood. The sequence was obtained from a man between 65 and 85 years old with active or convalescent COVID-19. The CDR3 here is CASAWREFTDTQYF. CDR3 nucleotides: TGTGCTAGTGCCTGGAGGGAATTCACAGATACGCAGTATTTT.